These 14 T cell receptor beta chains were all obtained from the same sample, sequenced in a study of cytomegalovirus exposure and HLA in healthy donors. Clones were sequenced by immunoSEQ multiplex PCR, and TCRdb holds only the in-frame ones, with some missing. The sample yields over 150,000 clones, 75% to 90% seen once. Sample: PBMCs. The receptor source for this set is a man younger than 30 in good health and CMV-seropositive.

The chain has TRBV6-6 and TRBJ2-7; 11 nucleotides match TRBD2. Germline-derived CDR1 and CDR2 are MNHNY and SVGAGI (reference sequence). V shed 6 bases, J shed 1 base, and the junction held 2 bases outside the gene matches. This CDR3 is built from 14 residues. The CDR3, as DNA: TGTGCCAGCAGGACTAGCGGGACATCCTACGAGCAGTACTTC. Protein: CASRTSGTSYEQYF.

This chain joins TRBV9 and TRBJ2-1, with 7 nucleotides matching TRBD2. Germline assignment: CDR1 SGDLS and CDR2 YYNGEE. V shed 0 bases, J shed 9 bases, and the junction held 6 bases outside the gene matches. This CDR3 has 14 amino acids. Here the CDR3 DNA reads TGTGCCAGCAGCGTAGCGGGGGGTGAGGGTGAGCAGTTCTTC. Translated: CASSVAGGEGEQFF.

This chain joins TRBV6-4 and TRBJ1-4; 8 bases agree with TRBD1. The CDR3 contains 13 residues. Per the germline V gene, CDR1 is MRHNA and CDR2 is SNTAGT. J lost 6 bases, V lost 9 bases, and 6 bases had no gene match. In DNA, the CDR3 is TGTGCCAGGGAGACAGGGGATGATGAAAAACTGTTTTTT. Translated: CARETGDDEKLFF.

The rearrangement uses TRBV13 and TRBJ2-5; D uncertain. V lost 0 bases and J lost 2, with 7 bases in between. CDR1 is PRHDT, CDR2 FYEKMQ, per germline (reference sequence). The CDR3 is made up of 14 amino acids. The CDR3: CASSLGGEQETQYF. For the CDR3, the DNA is TGTGCCAGCAGCTTAGGCGGAGAGCAAGAGACCCAGTACTTC.

CDR3 amino acids: CSSGGLDTQYF. The CDR3 coding sequence is TGCAGTTCGGGGGGGCTGGATACGCAGTATTTT. The chain has TRBV29-1 and TRBJ2-3; TRBD2 matches at 8 bases. CDR1 and CDR2 (germline): SQVTM, ANQGSEA. The CDR3 extends over 11 amino acids.

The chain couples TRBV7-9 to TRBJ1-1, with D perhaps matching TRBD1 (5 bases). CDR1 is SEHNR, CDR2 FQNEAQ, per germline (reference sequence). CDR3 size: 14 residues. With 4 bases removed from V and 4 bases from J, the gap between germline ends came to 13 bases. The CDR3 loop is CASSSGLEVTEAFF. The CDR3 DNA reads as TGTGCCAGCAGCTCGGGACTGGAGGTCACTGAAGCTTTCTTT.

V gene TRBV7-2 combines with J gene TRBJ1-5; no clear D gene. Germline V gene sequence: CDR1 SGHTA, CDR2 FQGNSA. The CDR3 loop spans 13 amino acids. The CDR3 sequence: CATSGREGQPQHF. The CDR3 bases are TGTGCAACCTCGGGAAGGGAGGGTCAGCCCCAGCATTTT.

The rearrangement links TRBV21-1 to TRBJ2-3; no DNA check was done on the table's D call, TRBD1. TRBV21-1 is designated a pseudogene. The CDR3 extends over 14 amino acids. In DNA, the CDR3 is TGTGCCAGCGGCACGGGACAGGGATTGGATACGCAGTATTTT. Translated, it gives CASGTGQGLDTQYF.

The DNA for the CDR3 is TGTGCCAGCAGGGGGGGATTTATGCCTAACTATGGCTACACCTTC. Translation: CASRGGFMPNYGYTF. This chain connects TRBV28 to TRBJ1-2; a possible D gene is TRBD1 (5 bases). Germline V gives CDR1 MDHEN, CDR2 SYDVKM. The CDR3 covers 15 residues. Trimming pared 6 bases from V and 0 bases from J, leaving 14 bases between.

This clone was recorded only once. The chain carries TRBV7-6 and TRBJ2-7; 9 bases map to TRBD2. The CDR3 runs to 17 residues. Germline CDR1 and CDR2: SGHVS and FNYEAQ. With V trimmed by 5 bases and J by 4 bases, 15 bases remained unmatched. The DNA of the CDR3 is TGTGCCAGCAGCCCAATCGGGGGACTAGCCGCGGGGTACGAGCAGTACTTC. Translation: CASSPIGGLAAGYEQYF.

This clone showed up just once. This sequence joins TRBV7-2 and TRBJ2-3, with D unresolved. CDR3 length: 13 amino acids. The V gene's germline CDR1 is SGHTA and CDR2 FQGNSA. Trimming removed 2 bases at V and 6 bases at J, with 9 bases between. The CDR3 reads CASSLIPADTQYF. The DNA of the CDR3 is TGTGCCAGCAGCTTAATTCCTGCGGATACGCAGTATTTT.

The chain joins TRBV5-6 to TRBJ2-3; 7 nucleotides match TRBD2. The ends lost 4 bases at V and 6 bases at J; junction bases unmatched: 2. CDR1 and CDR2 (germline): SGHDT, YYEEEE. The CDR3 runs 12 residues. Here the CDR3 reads CASSTGGDTQYF. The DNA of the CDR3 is TGTGCCAGCAGCACCGGGGGGGATACGCAGTATTTT.

CDR3 in amino acids: CASNGGRDYGYTF. DNA for the CDR3: TGTGCCAGTAACGGGGGGAGGGACTATGGCTACACCTTC. The rearrangement uses TRBV5-4 and TRBJ1-2, with D perhaps matching TRBD1 (5 bases). V was clipped by 8 bases and J by 3 bases, with 14 bases between them. This CDR3 is built from 13 residues. CDR1 is SGHNT and CDR2 is YYREEE in the germline V gene (reference sequence).

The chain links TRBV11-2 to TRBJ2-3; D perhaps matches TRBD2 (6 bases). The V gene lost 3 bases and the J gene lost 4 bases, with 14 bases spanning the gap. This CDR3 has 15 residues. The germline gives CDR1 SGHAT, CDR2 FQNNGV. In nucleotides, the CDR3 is TGTGCCAGCAGCTTCCCGTTGAGGGAGGCAGATACGCAGTATTTT. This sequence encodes CASSFPLREADTQYF.